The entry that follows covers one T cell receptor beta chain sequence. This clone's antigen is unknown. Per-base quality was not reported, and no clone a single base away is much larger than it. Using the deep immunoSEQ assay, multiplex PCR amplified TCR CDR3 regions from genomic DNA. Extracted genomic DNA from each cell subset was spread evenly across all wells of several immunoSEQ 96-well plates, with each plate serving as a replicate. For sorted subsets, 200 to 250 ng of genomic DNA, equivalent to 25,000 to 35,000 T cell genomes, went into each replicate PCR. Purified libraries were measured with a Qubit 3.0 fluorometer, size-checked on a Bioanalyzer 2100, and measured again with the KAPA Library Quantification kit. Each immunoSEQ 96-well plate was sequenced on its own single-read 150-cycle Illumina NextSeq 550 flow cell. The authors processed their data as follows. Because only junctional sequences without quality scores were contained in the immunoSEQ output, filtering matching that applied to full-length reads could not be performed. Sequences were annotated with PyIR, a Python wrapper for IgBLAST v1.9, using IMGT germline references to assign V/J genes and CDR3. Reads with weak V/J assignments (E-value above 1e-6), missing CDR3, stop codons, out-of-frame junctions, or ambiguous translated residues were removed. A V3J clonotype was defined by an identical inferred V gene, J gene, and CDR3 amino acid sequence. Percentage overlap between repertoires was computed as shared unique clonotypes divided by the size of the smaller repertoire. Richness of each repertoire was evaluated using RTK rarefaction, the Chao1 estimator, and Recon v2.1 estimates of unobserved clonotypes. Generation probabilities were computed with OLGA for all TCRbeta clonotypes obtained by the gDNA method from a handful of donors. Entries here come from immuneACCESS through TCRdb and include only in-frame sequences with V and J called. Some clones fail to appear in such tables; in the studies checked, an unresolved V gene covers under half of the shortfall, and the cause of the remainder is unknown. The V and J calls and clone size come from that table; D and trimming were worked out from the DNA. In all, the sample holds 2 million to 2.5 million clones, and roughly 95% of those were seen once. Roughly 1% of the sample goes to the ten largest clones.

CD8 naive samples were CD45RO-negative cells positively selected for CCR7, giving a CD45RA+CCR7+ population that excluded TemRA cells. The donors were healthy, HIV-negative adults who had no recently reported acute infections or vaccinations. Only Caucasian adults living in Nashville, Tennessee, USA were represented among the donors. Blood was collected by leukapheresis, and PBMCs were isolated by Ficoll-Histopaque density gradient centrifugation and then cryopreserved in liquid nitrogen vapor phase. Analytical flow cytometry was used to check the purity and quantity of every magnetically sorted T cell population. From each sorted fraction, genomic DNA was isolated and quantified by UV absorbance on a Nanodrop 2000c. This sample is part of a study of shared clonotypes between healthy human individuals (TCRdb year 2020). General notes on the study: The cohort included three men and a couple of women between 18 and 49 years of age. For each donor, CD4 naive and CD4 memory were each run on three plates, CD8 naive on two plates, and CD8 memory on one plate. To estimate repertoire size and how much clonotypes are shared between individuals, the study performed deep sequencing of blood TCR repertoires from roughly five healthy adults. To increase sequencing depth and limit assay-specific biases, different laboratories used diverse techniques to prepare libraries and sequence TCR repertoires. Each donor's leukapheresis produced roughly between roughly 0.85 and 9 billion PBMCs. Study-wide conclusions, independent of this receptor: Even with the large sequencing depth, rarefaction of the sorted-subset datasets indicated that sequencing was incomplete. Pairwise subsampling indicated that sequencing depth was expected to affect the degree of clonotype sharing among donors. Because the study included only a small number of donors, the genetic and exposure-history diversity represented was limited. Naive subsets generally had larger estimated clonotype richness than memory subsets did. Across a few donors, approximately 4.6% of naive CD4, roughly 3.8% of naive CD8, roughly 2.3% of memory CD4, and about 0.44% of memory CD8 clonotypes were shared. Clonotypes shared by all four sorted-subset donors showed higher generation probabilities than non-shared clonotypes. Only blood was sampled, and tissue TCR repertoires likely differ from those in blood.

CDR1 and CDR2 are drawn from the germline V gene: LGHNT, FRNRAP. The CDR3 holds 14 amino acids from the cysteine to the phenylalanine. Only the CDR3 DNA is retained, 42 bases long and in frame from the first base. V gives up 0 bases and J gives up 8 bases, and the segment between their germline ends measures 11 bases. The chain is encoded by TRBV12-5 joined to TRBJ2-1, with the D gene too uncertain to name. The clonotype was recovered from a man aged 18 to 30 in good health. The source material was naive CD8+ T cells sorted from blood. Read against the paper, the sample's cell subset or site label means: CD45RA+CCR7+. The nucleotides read TGTGCTAGTGGTTTGGTACTTTCGCCTGATGAGCAGTTCTTC. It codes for CASGLVLSPDEQFF.